These 22 T cell receptor beta chains originate from one sample sequenced in a study of T cell changes during pregnancy in multiple sclerosis. The protocol was immunoSEQ multiplex PCR, while the TCRdb copy is restricted to in-frame clones and leaves out a portion. The table has roughly 60,000 clones, 90% seen once; the top ten hold more than 2%. This sample comprised peripheral blood, obtained in the second trimester of pregnancy. The receptors were sampled from a female donor in good health, enrolled as a control in a pregnancy study.

The chain uses TRBV21-1 and TRBJ1-4. TRBV21-1 is termed a pseudogene. This CDR3 has 15 amino acids. CDR3 loop: CASSKRRGRDEKLFF. DNA of the CDR3: TGTGCCAGCAGCAAACGGAGGGGAAGAGATGAAAAACTGTTTTTT.

The rearrangement links TRBV27 to TRBJ1-1, with TRBD1 as a possible D gene (5 bases). Trimming took off 8 bases at V and 1 base at J, with 8 bases between the two ends. The V gene's germline CDR1 is MNHEY and CDR2 SMNVEV (reference sequence). The CDR3 consists of 12 residues. The CDR3 nucleotides are TGTGCCAGCGGGGCCGAGAACACTGAAGCTTTCTTT. It yields the protein CASGAENTEAFF.

This chain links TRBV6-4 with TRBJ2-1; TRBD2 aligns across 8 bases. The V segment lost 5 bases and the J segment 9 bases; nucleotides outside the gene matches: 6. This CDR3 is 13 amino acids long. CDR1 and CDR2 (germline): MRHNA, SNTAGT. DNA of the CDR3: TGTGCCAGCAGTCCGGGACTAGTCAGTGAGCAGTTCTTC. Translation gives CASSPGLVSEQFF.

This CDR3 is CATSRAVGREPQHF. CDR3 DNA sequence: TGTGCCACCAGCAGAGCAGTCGGGAGAGAGCCCCAGCATTTT. The chain employs TRBV15 and TRBJ1-5; D is undetermined. Germline V gene data show CDR1 as LNHNV and CDR2 as YYDKDF (reference sequence). V was pared by 1 base and J by 8 bases, with 12 bases between. CDR3 length: 14 residues.

V and J are TRBV5-1 and TRBJ2-5, with 9 nucleotides matching TRBD2. V lost 3 bases and J lost 2; bases outside the gene matches: 5. The CDR3 loop spans 15 amino acids. Germline lookup yields CDR1 SGHRS and CDR2 YFSETQ. The CDR3 DNA reads as TGCGCCAGCAGCTGGATTCTAGCGGGGCAAGAGACCCAGTACTTC. This translates into CASSWILAGQETQYF.

The chain recombines TRBV19 with TRBJ1-2, with D unclear. The ends were cut back, 0 bases at V and 4 bases at J, with 9 bases in the middle. Germline V gene data show CDR1 as LNHDA and CDR2 as SQIVND (reference sequence). The CDR3 covers 14 residues. CDR3 nucleotides: TGTGCCAGTAGTATAGAGCCCCGGGGCTATGGCTACACCTTC. Translated: CASSIEPRGYGYTF.

The chain recombines TRBV5-1 with TRBJ2-1, with a weak D call TRBD2 (6 bases). The CDR3 spans 15 residues. V was pared by 2 bases and J by 6 bases, with 15 bases between. CDR1 is SGHRS, CDR2 YFSETQ, per germline. This CDR3 is CASSFVGVGGNEQFF. CDR3 DNA: TGCGCCAGCAGCTTTGTAGGGGTGGGGGGCAATGAGCAGTTCTTC.

The chain employs TRBV9 and TRBJ1-1, with TRBD1 as a possible D gene (6 bases). Germline V CDR1 and CDR2: SGDLS, YYNGEE. The CDR3 is 14 residues long. V was pared by 4 bases and J by 1 base, with 11 bases between. The DNA for the CDR3 is TGTGCCAGCAGCCGACAGGTATCGAACACTGAAGCTTTCTTT. It yields the protein CASSRQVSNTEAFF.

This clone was observed a single time. V and J are TRBV19 and TRBJ1-1; perhaps TRBD1 as D (6 bases). The CDR3 extends over 16 amino acids. Germline loops: CDR1 LNHDA, CDR2 SQIVND (reference sequence). Trimming cost V 4 bases and J 2 bases, with 17 bases left between them. CDR3 in DNA: TGTGCCAGTAGTAACAATCCGGGACACCCTAACACTGAAGCTTTCTTT. Its translation: CASSNNPGHPNTEAFF.

The chain employs TRBV4-2 and TRBJ1-3; D ambiguous. This CDR3 contains 21 residues. With 0 bases removed from V and 0 bases from J, the gap between germline ends came to 24 bases. Germline V CDR1 and CDR2: LGHNA, YNFKEQ. The CDR3, as DNA: TGTGCCAGCAGCCAAGAGAGTTTAGGATCGGGGAGGCTGAGCTCTGGAAACACCATATATTTT. Translation gives CASSQESLGSGRLSSGNTIYF.

The table lists this clone with a count of one. The chain employs TRBV7-3 and TRBJ2-2, with 9 bases that match TRBD2. V trimming: 2 bases; J trimming: 4 bases; junction bases outside the gene matches: 5. Germline loops: CDR1 SGHTA, CDR2 FQGTGA. The CDR3 totals 16 residues. The CDR3 spells CASSLLGGGATGELFF. CDR3 in DNA: TGTGCCAGCAGCTTACTTGGCGGGGGGGCCACCGGGGAGCTGTTTTTT.

This clone was detected only once. The V and J genes are TRBV5-5 and TRBJ1-2; the D is unclear. Germline lookup yields CDR1 SGHKS and CDR2 YYEKEE (reference sequence). V lost 2 bases and J lost 4, with 12 bases in between. The CDR3 has 14 residues. The CDR3, as DNA: TGTGCCAGCAGCTTCCAAGAACGGTTCTATGGCTACACCTTC. Its protein is CASSFQERFYGYTF.

The chain has TRBV28 and TRBJ1-1; D may be TRBD1 (6 bases). This CDR3 is built from 14 residues. Germline V gives CDR1 MDHEN, CDR2 SYDVKM. Trimming removed 6 bases from V and 0 bases from J, with 11 bases in between. The CDR3, as DNA: TGTGCCAGCAGGAGCGGGGGCCTGAACACTGAAGCTTTCTTT. Translation: CASRSGGLNTEAFF.

This rearrangement joins TRBV29-1 to TRBJ2-3; 8 nucleotides align to TRBD1. CDR3 length: 16 amino acids. CDR1 SQVTM and CDR2 ANQGSEA come from the germline V gene. Trimming at V came to 4 bases and at J to 4 bases, leaving 13 bases not matched to a gene. The CDR3 reads CSVAQNRGTRPDTQYF. The CDR3 DNA reads TGCAGCGTTGCCCAGAACAGGGGGACCCGACCAGATACGCAGTATTTT.

Here the CDR3 DNA reads TGCAGCGTTGAAGACCCGCTAGCGGAGACCTACGAGCAGTACTTC. It encodes CSVEDPLAETYEQYF. The chain employs TRBV29-1 and TRBJ2-7; TRBD2 aligns across 7 bases. The V gene end was trimmed by 0 bases and the J gene end by 2 bases; junction bases not matched to a gene: 7. CDR1 and CDR2 (germline): SQVTM, ANQGSEA. This CDR3 region has 15 residues.

The chain couples TRBV5-5 to TRBJ2-1; 9 nucleotides match TRBD1. Trimming at V came to 0 bases and at J to 8 bases, leaving 6 bases not matched to a gene. From germline, CDR1 is SGHKS and CDR2 YYEKEE (reference sequence). This CDR3 comprises 15 residues. The CDR3 DNA sequence: TGTGCCAGCAGCTTGGCAGGACAGGGGTGGGATGAGCAGTTCTTC. Its protein product is CASSLAGQGWDEQFF. Using reference TRBV5-5 and TRBJ2-1 for the parts outside the CDR3, the full variable domain is DAGVTQSPTHLIKTRGQQVTLRCSPISGHKSVSWYQQVLGQGPQFIFQYYEKEERGRGNFPDRFSARQFPNYSSELNVNALLLGDSALYLCASSLAGQGWDEQFFGPGTRLTVL.

V and J are TRBV28 and TRBJ1-2, with D possibly matching TRBD1 (5 bases). The germline V and J ends were trimmed by 7 bases and 5 bases, with 11 bases remaining between them. The V gene's germline CDR1 is MDHEN and CDR2 SYDVKM. The CDR3 loop spans 12 amino acids. CDR3: CASNLGGYGYTF. Here the CDR3 DNA reads TGTGCCAGCAACCTGGGGGGATATGGCTACACCTTC.

The CDR3 DNA follows: TGTGCCAGCAGTTTATCGCGGGACAGGACACAAGCTTTCTTT. Translating gives CASSLSRDRTQAFF. The chain recombines TRBV27 with TRBJ1-1, with TRBD1 identical over 8 bases. The V gene end was trimmed by 0 bases and the J gene end by 9 bases; junction bases not matched to a gene: 6. Per the germline V gene, CDR1 is MNHEY and CDR2 is SMNVEV (reference sequence). This CDR3 has 14 amino acids.

The chain carries TRBV13 and TRBJ2-1; weak D call: TRBD2 (6 bases). The CDR3 loop spans 15 amino acids. V was cut by 5 bases and J by 7 bases, with 18 bases left in between. CDR1 and CDR2 from the germline V gene are PRHDT and FYEKMQ (reference sequence). For the CDR3, the DNA is TGTGCCAGCAGCCCAACCTCCGGGAGACCAAATGAGCAGTTCTTC. As protein: CASSPTSGRPNEQFF.

This clone was found once. This chain connects TRBV5-1 to TRBJ2-5, with D perhaps TRBD2 (6 bases). Germline V gene lookup returns CDR1 SGHRS and CDR2 YFSETQ. The CDR3 extends over 15 amino acids. With 4 bases removed from V and 5 bases from J, the gap between germline ends came to 18 bases. The DNA of the CDR3 is TGCGCCAGCAGCGCCTTAGGTGGGAGGCTCGAGACCCAGTACTTC. It specifies CASSALGGRLETQYF.

V usage is TRBV11-3 and J usage is TRBJ2-2; 7 bases line up with TRBD1. Trimming cost V 4 bases and J 0 bases; bases outside gene matches: 2. The CDR3 extends over 15 amino acids. The V gene's germline CDR1 is SGHNT and CDR2 YENEEA. The CDR3 DNA is TGTGCCAGCAGCTCGGGACAGACGAACACCGGGGAGCTGTTTTTT. Residues: CASSSGQTNTGELFF.

The CDR3 region is CASSLSLGTDTQYF. CDR3 DNA: TGTGCCAGCAGCTTGAGTCTAGGCACAGATACGCAGTATTTT. This sequence joins TRBV5-8 and TRBJ2-3; D gene ambiguous. The V end lost 1 base, the J end lost 1 base, and 7 bases lay between the germline ends. CDR3 length equals 14 residues. The germline CDR1 and CDR2 sequences are SGHTS and YDEGEE.